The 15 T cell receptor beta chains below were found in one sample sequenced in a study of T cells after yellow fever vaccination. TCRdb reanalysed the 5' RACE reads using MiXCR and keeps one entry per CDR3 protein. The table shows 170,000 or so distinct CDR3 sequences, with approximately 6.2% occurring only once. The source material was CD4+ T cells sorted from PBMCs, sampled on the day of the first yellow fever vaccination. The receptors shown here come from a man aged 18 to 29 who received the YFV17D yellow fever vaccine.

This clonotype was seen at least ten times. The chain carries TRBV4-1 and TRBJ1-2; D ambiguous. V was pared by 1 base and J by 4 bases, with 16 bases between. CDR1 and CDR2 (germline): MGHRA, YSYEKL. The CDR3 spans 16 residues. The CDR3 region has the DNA TGCGCCAGCAGCCAAGGGAAACCGAGAACATTCTATGGCTACACCTTC. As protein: CASSQGKPRTFYGYTF.

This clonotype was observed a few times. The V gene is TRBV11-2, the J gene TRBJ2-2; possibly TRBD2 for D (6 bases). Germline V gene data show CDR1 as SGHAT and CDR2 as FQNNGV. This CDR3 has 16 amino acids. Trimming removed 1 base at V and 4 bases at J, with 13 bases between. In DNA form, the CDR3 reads TGTGCCAGCAGCTTAGTTTCGGGGGTTAGCACCGGGGAGCTGTTTTTT. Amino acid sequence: CASSLVSGVSTGELFF.

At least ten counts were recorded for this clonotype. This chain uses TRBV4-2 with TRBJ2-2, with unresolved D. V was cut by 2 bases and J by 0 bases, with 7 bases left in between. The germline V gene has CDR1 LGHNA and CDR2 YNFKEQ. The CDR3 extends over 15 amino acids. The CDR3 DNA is TGTGCCAGCAGCCAACGCGCGTCGAACACCGGGGAGCTGTTTTTT. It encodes CASSQRASNTGELFF.

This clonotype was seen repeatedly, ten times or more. The DNA for the CDR3 is TGTGCCAGCAGGATCCGGGACTCCCATGAAAAACTGTTTTTT. It is translated as CASRIRDSHEKLFF. The chain uses TRBV12-3 or TRBV12-4 and TRBJ1-4; possibly TRBD1 for D (5 bases). This CDR3 is built from 14 residues. V lost 6 bases and J 6 bases, leaving 14 bases between the germline ends.

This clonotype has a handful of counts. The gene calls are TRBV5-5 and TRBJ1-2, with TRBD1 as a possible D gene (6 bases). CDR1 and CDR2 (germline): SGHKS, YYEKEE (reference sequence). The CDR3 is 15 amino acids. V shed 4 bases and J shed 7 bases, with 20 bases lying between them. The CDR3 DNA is TGTGCCAGCAGCCCCTGGGACACGGGGAGGCTTGGCTACACCTTC. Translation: CASSPWDTGRLGYTF.

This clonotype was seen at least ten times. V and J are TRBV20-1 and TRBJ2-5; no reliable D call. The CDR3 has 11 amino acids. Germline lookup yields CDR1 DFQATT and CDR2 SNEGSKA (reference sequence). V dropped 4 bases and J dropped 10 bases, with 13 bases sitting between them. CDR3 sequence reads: CSATPPGDQYF. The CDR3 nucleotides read TGCAGTGCTACTCCCCCTGGCGACCAGTACTTC.

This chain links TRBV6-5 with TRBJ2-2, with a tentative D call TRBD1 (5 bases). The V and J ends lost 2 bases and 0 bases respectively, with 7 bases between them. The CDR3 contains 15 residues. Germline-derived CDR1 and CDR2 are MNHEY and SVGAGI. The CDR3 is CASSYDRSNTGELFF. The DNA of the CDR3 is TGTGCCAGCAGTTACGACAGATCGAACACCGGGGAGCTGTTTTTT.

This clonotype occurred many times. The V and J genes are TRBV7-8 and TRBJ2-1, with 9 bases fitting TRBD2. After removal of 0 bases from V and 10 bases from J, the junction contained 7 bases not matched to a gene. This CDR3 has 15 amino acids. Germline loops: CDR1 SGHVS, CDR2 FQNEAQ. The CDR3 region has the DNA TGTGCCAGCAGCTTAGCCGGCGGGGGGGCCAGGGAGCAGTTCTTC. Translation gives CASSLAGGGAREQFF.

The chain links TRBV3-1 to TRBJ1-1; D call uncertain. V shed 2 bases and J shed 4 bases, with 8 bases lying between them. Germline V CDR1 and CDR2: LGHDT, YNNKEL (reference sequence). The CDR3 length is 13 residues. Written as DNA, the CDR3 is TGTGCCAGCAGCCAACGGCCGGGCACTGAAGCTTTCTTT. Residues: CASSQRPGTEAFF.

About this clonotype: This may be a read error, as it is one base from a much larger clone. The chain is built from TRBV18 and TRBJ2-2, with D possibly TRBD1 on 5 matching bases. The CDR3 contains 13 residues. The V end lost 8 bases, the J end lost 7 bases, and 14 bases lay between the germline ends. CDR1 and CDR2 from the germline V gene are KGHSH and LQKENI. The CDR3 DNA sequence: TGTGCCAGCAATGAAGGGGTGAGCGGGGAGCTGTTTTTT. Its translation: CASNEGVSGELFF.

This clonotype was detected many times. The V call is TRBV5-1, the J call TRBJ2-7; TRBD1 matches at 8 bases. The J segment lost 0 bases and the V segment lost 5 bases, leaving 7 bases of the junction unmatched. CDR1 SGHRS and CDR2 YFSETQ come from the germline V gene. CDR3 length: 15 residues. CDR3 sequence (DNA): TGCGCCAGCAGAGACGGGACAGGCTTCTCCTACGAGCAGTACTTC. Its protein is CASRDGTGFSYEQYF.

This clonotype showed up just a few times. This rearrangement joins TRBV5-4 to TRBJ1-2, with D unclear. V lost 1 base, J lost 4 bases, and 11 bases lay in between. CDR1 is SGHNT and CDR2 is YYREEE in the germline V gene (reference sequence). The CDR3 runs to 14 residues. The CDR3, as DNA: TGTGCCAGCAGCTTGCCAGGCCCAACCTATGGCTACACCTTC. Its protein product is CASSLPGPTYGYTF.

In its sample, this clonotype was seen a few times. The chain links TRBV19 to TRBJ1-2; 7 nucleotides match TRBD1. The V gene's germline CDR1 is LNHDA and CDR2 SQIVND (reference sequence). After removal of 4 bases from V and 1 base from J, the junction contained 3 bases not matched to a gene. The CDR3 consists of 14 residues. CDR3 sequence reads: CASSTGQHNYGYTF. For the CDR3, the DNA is TGTGCCAGTAGTACGGGACAGCATAACTATGGCTACACCTTC.

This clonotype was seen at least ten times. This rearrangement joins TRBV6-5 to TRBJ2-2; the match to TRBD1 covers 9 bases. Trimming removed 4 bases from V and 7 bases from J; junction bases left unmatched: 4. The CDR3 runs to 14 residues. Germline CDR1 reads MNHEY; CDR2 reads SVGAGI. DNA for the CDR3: TGTGCCAGCAGTTCTGGGACAGGGATCGGGGAGCTGTTTTTT. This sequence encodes CASSSGTGIGELFF.

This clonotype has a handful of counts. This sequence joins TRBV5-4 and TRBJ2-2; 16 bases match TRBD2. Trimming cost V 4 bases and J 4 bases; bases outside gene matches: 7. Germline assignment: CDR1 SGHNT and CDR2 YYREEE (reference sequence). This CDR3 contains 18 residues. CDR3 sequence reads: CASSTGLAGGRATGELFF. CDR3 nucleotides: TGTGCCAGCAGCACGGGACTAGCGGGGGGGCGCGCCACCGGGGAGCTGTTTTTT.